This T cell receptor beta chain was identified during a study of OX40 agonist ivuxolimab in advanced cancers. For the study at large: Dosing consisted of intravenous ivuxolimab at 0.01 to 10 mg/kg every 2 weeks.

Germline V gene data show CDR1 as KGHSH and CDR2 as LQKENI. The CDR3 is made up of 16 amino acids. V shed 6 bases and J shed 5 bases, with 20 bases lying between them. Profiled with immunoSEQ multiplex PCR; TCRdb holds only in-frame clones, not every one. Of 45,000 to 60,000 clones listed, around four fifths are singletons. The chain has TRBV18 and TRBJ2-1; TRBD2 might be the D (6 bases). This clonotype was sampled from an adult with an advanced solid tumor such as melanoma, head and neck, liver or kidney cancer. The sample was CD4+ or CD8+ T cells sorted from blood, taken in a trial of the OX40 agonist ivuxolimab. This CDR3 reads CASSSPEGSSDNEQFF. The CDR3, as DNA: TGTGCCAGCTCCTCCCCGGAGGGCTCCTCGGACAATGAGCAGTTCTTC.